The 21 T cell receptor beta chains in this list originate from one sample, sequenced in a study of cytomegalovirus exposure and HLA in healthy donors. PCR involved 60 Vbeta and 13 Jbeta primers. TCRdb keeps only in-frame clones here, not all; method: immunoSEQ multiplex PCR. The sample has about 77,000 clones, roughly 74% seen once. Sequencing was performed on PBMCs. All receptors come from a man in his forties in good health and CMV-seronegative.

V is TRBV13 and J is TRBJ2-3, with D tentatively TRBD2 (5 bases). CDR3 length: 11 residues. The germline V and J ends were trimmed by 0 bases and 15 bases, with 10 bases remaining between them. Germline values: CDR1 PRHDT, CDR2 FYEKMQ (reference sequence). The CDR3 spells CASSLGLALYF. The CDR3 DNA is TGTGCCAGCAGCTTAGGCCTAGCTTTATATTTT.

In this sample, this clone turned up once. CDR3 sequence (DNA): TGCGCCAGCAGCCCGGACAGGGGGCAAACCTACGAGCAGTACTTC. Its translation is CASSPDRGQTYEQYF. This sequence joins TRBV5-1 and TRBJ2-7; 11 nucleotides match TRBD1. The CDR3 consists of 15 residues. The V gene's germline CDR1 is SGHRS and CDR2 YFSETQ. V shed 4 bases, J shed 2 bases, and the junction held 5 bases outside the gene matches.

The CDR3 nucleotides are TGCGCCAGCAGCCCAAGCCTTGTGGGGACAGGGGGCTACACCTTC. Protein: CASSPSLVGTGGYTF. The genes are TRBV5-1 and TRBJ1-2, with TRBD1 matching over 9 bases. Trimming at V came to 4 bases and at J to 8 bases, leaving 12 bases not matched to a gene. This CDR3 is built from 15 residues. Germline CDR1 reads SGHRS; CDR2 reads YFSETQ. Variable domain in full (rest from reference TRBV5-1 and TRBJ1-2): KAGVTQTPRYLIKTRGQQVTLSCSPISGHRSVSWYQQTPGQGLQFLFEYFSETQRNKGNFPGRFSGRQFSNSRSEMNVSTLELGDSALYLCASSPSLVGTGGYTFGSGTRLTVV.

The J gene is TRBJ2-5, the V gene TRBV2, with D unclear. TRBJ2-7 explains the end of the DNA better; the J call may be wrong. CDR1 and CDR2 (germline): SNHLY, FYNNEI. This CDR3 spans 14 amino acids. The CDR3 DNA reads TGTGCCAGCAGTGAAGGAATGTCTTCGTACGAGCAGTACTTC. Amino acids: CASSEGMSSYEQYF.

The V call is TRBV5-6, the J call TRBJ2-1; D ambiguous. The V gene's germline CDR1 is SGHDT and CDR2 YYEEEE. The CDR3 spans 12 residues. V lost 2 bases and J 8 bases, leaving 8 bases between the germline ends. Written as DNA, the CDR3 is TGTGCCAGCAGCTTTCTAAGTCATGAGCAGTTCTTC. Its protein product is CASSFLSHEQFF.

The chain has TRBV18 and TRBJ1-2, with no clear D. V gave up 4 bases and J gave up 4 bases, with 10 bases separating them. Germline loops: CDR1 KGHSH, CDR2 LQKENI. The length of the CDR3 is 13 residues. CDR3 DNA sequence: TGTGCCAGCTCACAAGGGAGCTCCTATGGCTACACCTTC. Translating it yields CASSQGSSYGYTF.

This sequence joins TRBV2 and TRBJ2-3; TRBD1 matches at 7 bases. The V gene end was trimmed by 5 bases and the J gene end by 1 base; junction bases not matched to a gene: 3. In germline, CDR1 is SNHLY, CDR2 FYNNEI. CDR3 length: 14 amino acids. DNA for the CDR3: TGTGCCAGCAGTCGACAGGGAGGCACAGATACGCAGTATTTT. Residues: CASSRQGGTDTQYF. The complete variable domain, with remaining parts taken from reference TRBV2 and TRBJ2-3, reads EPEVTQTPSHQVTQMGQEVILRCVPISNHLYFYWYRQILGQKVEFLVSFYNNEISEKSEIFDDQFSVERPDGSNFTLKIRSTKLEDSAMYFCASSRQGGTDTQYFGPGTRLTVL.

CDR3 nucleotide sequence: TGTGCCAGCAGTACTCAAGAGACCCAGTACTTC. Translation gives CASSTQETQYF. V gene TRBV5-6 combines with J gene TRBJ2-5; D unresolved. Between the trimmed V and J ends, which lost 5 bases and 2 bases, there was a span of 4 bases. The CDR3 is 11 amino acids. The germline V gene has CDR1 SGHDT and CDR2 YYEEEE.

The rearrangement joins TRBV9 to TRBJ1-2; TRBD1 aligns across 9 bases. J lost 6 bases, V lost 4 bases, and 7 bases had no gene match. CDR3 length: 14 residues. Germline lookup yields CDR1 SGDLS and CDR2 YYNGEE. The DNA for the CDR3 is TGTGCCAGCAGCTCGCAACAGGGGGCACATGGCTACACCTTC. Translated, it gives CASSSQQGAHGYTF.

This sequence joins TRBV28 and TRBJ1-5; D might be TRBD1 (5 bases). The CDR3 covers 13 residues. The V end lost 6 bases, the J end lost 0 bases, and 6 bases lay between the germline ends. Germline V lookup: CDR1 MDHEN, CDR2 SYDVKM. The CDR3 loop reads CASRTDSNQPQHF. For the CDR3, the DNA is TGTGCCAGCAGGACAGATAGCAATCAGCCCCAGCATTTT.

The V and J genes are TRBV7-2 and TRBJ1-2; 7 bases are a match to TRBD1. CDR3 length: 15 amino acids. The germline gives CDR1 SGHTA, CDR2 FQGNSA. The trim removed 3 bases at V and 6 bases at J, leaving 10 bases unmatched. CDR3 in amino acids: CASSFTTGTEDGYTF. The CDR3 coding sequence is TGTGCCAGCAGCTTTACCACCGGGACAGAGGATGGCTACACCTTC.

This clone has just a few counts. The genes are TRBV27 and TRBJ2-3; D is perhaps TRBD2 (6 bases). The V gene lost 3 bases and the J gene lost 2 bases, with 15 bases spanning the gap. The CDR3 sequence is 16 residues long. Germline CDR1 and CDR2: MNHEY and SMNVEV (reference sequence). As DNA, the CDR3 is TGTGCCAGCAGTTTGGGGTGGGGACTTAACACAGATACGCAGTATTTT. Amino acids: CASSLGWGLNTDTQYF.

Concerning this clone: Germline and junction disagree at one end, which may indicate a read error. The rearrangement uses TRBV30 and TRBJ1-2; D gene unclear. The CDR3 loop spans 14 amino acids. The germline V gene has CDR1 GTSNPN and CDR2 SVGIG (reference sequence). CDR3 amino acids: CASTKSRANYGYPF. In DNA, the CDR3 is TGTGCCTCAACTAAGAGTAGAGCTAACTATGGCTACCCCTTC. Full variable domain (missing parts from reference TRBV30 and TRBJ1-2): SQTIHQWPATLVQPVGSPLSLECTVEGTSNPNLYWYRQAAGRGLQLLFYSVGIGQISSEVPQNLSASRPQDRQFILSSKKLLLSDSGFYLCASTKSRANYGYPFGSGTRLTVV.

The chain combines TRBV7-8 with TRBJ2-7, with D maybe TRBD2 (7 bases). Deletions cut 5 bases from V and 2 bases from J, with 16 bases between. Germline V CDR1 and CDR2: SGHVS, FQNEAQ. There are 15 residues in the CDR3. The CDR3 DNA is TGTGCCAGCAGCGAACGGACGGGGGGCCCCTACGAGCAGTACTTC. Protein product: CASSERTGGPYEQYF.

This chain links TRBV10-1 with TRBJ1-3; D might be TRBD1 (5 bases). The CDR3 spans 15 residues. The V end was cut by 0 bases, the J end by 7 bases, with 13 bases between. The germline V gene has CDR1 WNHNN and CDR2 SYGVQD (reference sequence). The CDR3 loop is CASSESGTPGNTIYF. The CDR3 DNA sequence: TGCGCCAGCAGTGAGTCCGGGACTCCAGGGAACACCATATATTTT.

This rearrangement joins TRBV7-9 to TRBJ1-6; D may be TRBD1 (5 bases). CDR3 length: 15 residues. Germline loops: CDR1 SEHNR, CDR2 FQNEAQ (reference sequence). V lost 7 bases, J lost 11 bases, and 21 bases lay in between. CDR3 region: CASTPAGQGQPPLHF. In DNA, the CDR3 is TGTGCCAGCACCCCCGCGGGGCAGGGCCAGCCACCCCTCCACTTT. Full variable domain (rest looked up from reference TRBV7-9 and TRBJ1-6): DTGVSQNPRHKITKRGQNVTFRCDPISEHNRLYWYRQTLGQGPEFLTYFQNEAQLEKSRLLSDRFSAERPKGSFSTLEIQRTEQGDSAMYLCASTPAGQGQPPLHFGNGTRLTVT.

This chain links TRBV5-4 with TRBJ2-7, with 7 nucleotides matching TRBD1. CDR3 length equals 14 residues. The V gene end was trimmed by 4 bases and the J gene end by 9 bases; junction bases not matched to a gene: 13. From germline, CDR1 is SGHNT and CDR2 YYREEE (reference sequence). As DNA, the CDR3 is TGTGCCAGCAGCCCGACAGGGTCGCGTATGGCGCAGTACTTC. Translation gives CASSPTGSRMAQYF.

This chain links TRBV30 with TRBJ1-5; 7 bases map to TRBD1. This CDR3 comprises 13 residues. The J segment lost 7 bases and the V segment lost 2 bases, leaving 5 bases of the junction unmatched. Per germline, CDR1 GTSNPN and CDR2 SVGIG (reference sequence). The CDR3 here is CAWSRRGQQPQHF. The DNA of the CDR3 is TGTGCCTGGAGTAGGAGGGGGCAACAGCCCCAGCATTTT.

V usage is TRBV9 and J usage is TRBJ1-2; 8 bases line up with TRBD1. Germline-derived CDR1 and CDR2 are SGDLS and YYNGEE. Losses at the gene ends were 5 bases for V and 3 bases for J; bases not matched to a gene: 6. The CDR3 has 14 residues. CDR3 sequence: CASSWETGDYGYTF. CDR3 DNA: TGTGCCAGCAGTTGGGAGACAGGGGACTATGGCTACACCTTC.

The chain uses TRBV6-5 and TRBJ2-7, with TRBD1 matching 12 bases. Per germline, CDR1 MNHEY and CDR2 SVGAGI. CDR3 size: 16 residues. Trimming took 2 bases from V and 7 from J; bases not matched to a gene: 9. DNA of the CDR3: TGTGCCAGCAGTTACCTGATGGGACAGGGGGCGCAAGAGCAGTACTTC. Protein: CASSYLMGQGAQEQYF.

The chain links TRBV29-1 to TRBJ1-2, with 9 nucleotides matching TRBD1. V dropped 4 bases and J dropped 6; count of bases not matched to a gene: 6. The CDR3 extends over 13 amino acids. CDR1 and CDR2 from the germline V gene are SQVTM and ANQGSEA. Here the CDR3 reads CSVAGTGLHGYTF. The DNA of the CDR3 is TGCAGCGTTGCGGGGACAGGGTTACATGGCTACACCTTC.